These 20 T cell receptor beta chains originate from one sample sequenced in a study of blood T cell repertoires in COVID-19. Assay used: immunoSEQ multiplex PCR; TCRdb lists only in-frame clones, some missing. The data show about 270,000 clones, with just under 90% seen just once and 4.1% held by the top ten. Sequencing was done on a sample of PBMCs or T cells enriched from blood (not recorded which). The receptors here all came from a woman aged 30 to 39 with acute COVID-19.

This clone was seen a few times. This chain connects TRBV19 to TRBJ1-5, with D hard to call. The CDR3 totals 15 residues. Germline-derived CDR1 and CDR2 are LNHDA and SQIVND (reference sequence). The V gene lost 0 bases and the J gene lost 5 bases, with 11 bases spanning the gap. DNA for the CDR3: TGTGCCAGTAGTATAGATAGCGGATCCCATCAGCCCCAGCATTTT. It encodes CASSIDSGSHQPQHF.

The V call is TRBV19, the J call TRBJ2-1; 10 bases map to TRBD2. V gave up 6 bases and J gave up 10 bases; unmatched junction bases: 9. CDR1 and CDR2 (germline): LNHDA, SQIVND (reference sequence). This CDR3 spans 14 amino acids. CDR3 DNA: TGTGCCAGTAGGCCGGGACTAGCGCCAGTCGAGCAGTTCTTC. It translates to CASRPGLAPVEQFF.

The genes are TRBV11-2 and TRBJ1-2; possibly TRBD1 for D (5 bases). The CDR3 covers 15 residues. Germline loops: CDR1 SGHAT, CDR2 FQNNGV. V lost 5 bases, J lost 1 base, and 14 bases lay in between. The CDR3 protein is CASSPTGGVNYGYTF. The CDR3, as DNA: TGTGCCAGCAGCCCAACGGGGGGGGTTAACTATGGCTACACCTTC.

About this clone: The sample holds other DNA sequences that translate to the same CDR3. The chain employs TRBV6-1 and TRBJ2-3; 8 bases are shared with TRBD1. Looked up from germline, CDR1 is MNHNS and CDR2 is SASEGT. The CDR3 runs 14 residues. The ends lost 3 bases at V and 1 base at J; junction bases unmatched: 0. The CDR3 spells CASSEGQGTDTQYF. The CDR3 region has the DNA TGTGCCAGCAGTGAGGGACAGGGCACAGATACGCAGTATTTT.

A note on this clone: The CDR3 carries no conserved terminal phenylalanine or tryptophan, so it likely arises from a read error. No DNA is shown, since the ends of the CDR3 on it are uncertain; the CDR3 is the one TCRdb lists. V usage is TRBV21-1 and J usage is TRBJ2-7; the table's D call TRBD1 went unverified against the DNA. TRBV21-1 corresponds to a pseudogene. The CDR3 sequence runs 9 residues, both termini included. CDR3 loop: CASSSLAGR.

The rearrangement joins TRBV10-2 to TRBJ2-3, with 7 bases that match TRBD2. Germline V lookup: CDR1 WSHSY, CDR2 SAAADI. With V trimmed by 7 bases and J by 5 bases, 0 bases remained unmatched. The CDR3 contains 11 residues. The CDR3 loop is CASTSGDTQYF. As DNA, the CDR3 is TGCGCCAGCACTAGCGGAGATACGCAGTATTTT.

The genes are TRBV2 and TRBJ2-1; TRBD1 aligns across 7 bases. The CDR3 loop spans 14 amino acids. Germline V lookup: CDR1 SNHLY, CDR2 FYNNEI. With V trimmed by 7 bases and J by 4 bases, 7 bases remained unmatched. CDR3 nucleotide sequence: TGTGCCAGCATTCCCGGGACAGCTTACAATGAGCAGTTCTTC. This gives the protein CASIPGTAYNEQFF.

This clone was seen a handful of times. CDR3 region: CASSQGRGSVSYEQYF. The CDR3 nucleotides are TGCGCCAGCAGCCAAGGGCGCGGGAGTGTCTCCTACGAGCAGTACTTC. This chain links TRBV4-3 with TRBJ2-7, with 7 bases matching TRBD2. CDR1 is LGHNA and CDR2 is YSLEER in the germline V gene. This CDR3 comprises 16 residues. V lost 1 base, J lost 0 bases, and 6 bases stayed unmatched.

CDR3 residues: CASSARDRAFKDYGYTF. The CDR3 region has the DNA TGTGCCAGCAGCGCGAGGGACAGGGCCTTTAAGGATTATGGCTACACCTTC. The rearrangement joins TRBV7-6 to TRBJ1-2, with 9 bases identical to TRBD1. Trimming removed 5 bases from V and 5 bases from J; junction bases left unmatched: 15. The CDR3 is made up of 17 amino acids. The germline gives CDR1 SGHVS, CDR2 FNYEAQ.

This clone was observed a single time. The chain combines TRBV15 with TRBJ1-3; 7 bases fit TRBD1. Germline values: CDR1 LNHNV, CDR2 YYDKDF (reference sequence). The CDR3 sequence is 15 residues long. Trimming removed 3 bases from V and 6 bases from J; junction bases left unmatched: 8. For the CDR3, the DNA is TGTGCCACCAGCAGGGGGGACAGTTCTCTAAACACCATATATTTT. It specifies CATSRGDSSLNTIYF.

J is TRBJ1-3 and V is TRBV7-2, with no clear D. The CDR3 consists of 14 residues. The germline V gene encodes CDR1 SGHTA and CDR2 FQGNSA. The V and J ends lost 2 bases and 3 bases respectively, with 8 bases between them. CDR3 amino acids: CASSLFESGNTIYF. DNA of the CDR3: TGTGCCAGCAGCTTATTCGAGAGTGGAAACACCATATATTTT.

The chain recombines TRBV28 with TRBJ2-3; 12 bases map to TRBD2. V shed 4 bases and J 5 bases; nucleotides not matched to a gene: 4. CDR1 is MDHEN, CDR2 SYDVKM, per germline. The CDR3 sequence is 15 residues long. This chain's CDR3 is CASSSLAGGRDTQYF. For the CDR3, the DNA is TGTGCCAGCAGTTCCCTAGCGGGAGGGAGAGATACGCAGTATTTT.

The chain carries TRBV7-3 and TRBJ2-2; TRBD1 might be the D (6 bases). This CDR3 is built from 17 residues. The germline V gene has CDR1 SGHTA and CDR2 FQGTGA. The V end was cut by 5 bases, the J end by 4 bases, with 20 bases between. The CDR3 nucleotides read TGTGCCAGCAGCCGCGACGATAACAGGGAGCTCACCGGGGAGCTGTTTTTT. It encodes CASSRDDNRELTGELFF.

The chain has TRBV19 and TRBJ2-3; TRBD2 matches 9 bases. Germline V CDR1 and CDR2: LNHDA, SQIVND (reference sequence). CDR3 length: 16 amino acids. Trimming cost V 5 bases and J 4 bases; bases outside gene matches: 10. The CDR3 DNA reads as TGTGCCAGTAGTGGGTCCGGGACTAGCCTGGCAGATACGCAGTATTTT. Its translation is CASSGSGTSLADTQYF.

Remarks on this clone: Other DNA sequences in this specimen translate into the identical CDR3. The chain is built from TRBV10-3 and TRBJ2-7, with D unresolved. CDR3 length: 11 residues. With 3 bases removed from V and 4 bases from J, the gap between germline ends came to 4 bases. The V gene's germline CDR1 is ENHRY and CDR2 SYGVKD. CDR3 region: CAISDSYEQYF. The CDR3, as DNA: TGTGCCATCAGTGACAGTTACGAGCAGTACTTC.

The CDR3 loop reads CASSSPRGASEAFF. CDR3 bases: TGTGCCAGCAGCTCCCCTCGGGGGGCGTCTGAAGCTTTCTTT. The chain is built from TRBV11-2 and TRBJ1-1; D is possibly TRBD1 (6 bases). The V end lost 4 bases, the J end lost 6 bases, and 15 bases lay between the germline ends. This CDR3 has 14 amino acids. CDR1 and CDR2 (germline): SGHAT, FQNNGV.

Only one count was recorded for this clone. The chain links TRBV10-2 to TRBJ2-7; D may be TRBD1 (6 bases). CDR3 length: 16 residues. Per the germline V gene, CDR1 is WSHSY and CDR2 is SAAADI. V lost 2 bases and J 0 bases, leaving 14 bases between the germline ends. The CDR3 region has the DNA TGCGCCAGCAGTGAGAGGGGGACGGTGGGCTCCTACGAGCAGTACTTC. It is translated as CASSERGTVGSYEQYF.

The chain links TRBV13 to TRBJ2-3; TRBD2 is a possible D gene (7 bases). Per germline, CDR1 PRHDT and CDR2 FYEKMQ (reference sequence). This CDR3 region has 15 residues. V was shortened by 5 bases and J by 8 bases, with 20 bases between the two germline ends. The CDR3, as DNA: TGTGCCAGCAGCGACCGGGACCGGGGGGCACTTACGCAGTATTTT. Translated: CASSDRDRGALTQYF.

The CDR3 reads CASSYSGAIGVEQFF. The CDR3 DNA reads as TGTGCCAGCAGTTACTCGGGGGCTATAGGGGTTGAGCAGTTCTTC. The chain is built from TRBV6-5 and TRBJ2-1; the D gene is possibly TRBD1 (6 bases). CDR3 length: 15 amino acids. V lost 0 bases and J 9 bases, leaving 15 bases between the germline ends. In germline, CDR1 is MNHEY, CDR2 SVGAGI.

The chain carries TRBV4-1 and TRBJ2-1; 8 bases match TRBD1. After removal of 2 bases from V and 4 bases from J, the junction contained 10 bases not matched to a gene. The CDR3 extends over 17 amino acids. The germline gives CDR1 MGHRA, CDR2 YSYEKL. The DNA for the CDR3 is TGCGCCAGCAGCCAACTCCTCCGGGACAGGTCATACAATGAGCAGTTCTTC. Translation: CASSQLLRDRSYNEQFF.